This is a list of T cell receptor beta chains from one sample in a study of cytomegalovirus exposure and HLA in healthy donors. The method was immunoSEQ multiplex PCR; TCRdb's version includes in-frame clones alone and lacks a portion of them. The sample holds about 130,000 clones. The sequenced sample consisted of PBMCs. These TCRs come from a man aged 18 to 29 in good health and CMV-seronegative. The CDR3 runs from the conserved cysteine through the conserved F or W. Each record gives: CDR3 length, D gene, V gene, J gene, CDR3 DNA, CDR3 protein. D genes are given only for firm matches.

CDR3 length: 15
D gene: NA
V gene: TRBV27
J gene: TRBJ2-3
CDR3 DNA: TGTGCCAGCAGTTTATCTAGGGGAAGCACAGATACGCAGTATTTT
CDR3 protein: CASSLSRGSTDTQYF

CDR3 length: 17
D gene: TRBD1
V gene: TRBV7-2
J gene: TRBJ2-5
CDR3 DNA: TGTGCCAGCAGCTTTTTAATCCCCGGGACAGGGCAAGAGACCCAGTACTTC
CDR3 protein: CASSFLIPGTGQETQYF

CDR3 length: 15
D gene: TRBD1
V gene: TRBV28
J gene: TRBJ2-7
CDR3 DNA: TGTGCCAGCAGGGTTTACCGGACAGGGAGGTACGAGCAGTACTTC
CDR3 protein: CASRVYRTGRYEQYF

CDR3 length: 15
D gene: NA
V gene: TRBV7-9
J gene: TRBJ2-6
CDR3 DNA: TGTGCCAGCAGCCATAGCAGCTCTGGGGCCAACGTCCTGACTTTC
CDR3 protein: CASSHSSSGANVLTF

CDR3 length: 16
D gene: NA
V gene: TRBV28
J gene: TRBJ1-5
CDR3 DNA: TGTGCCAGCAGTCCTCGGCCTCTGAGGAGCAATCAGCCCCAGCATTTT
CDR3 protein: CASSPRPLRSNQPQHF

CDR3 length: 13
D gene: NA
V gene: TRBV5-5
J gene: TRBJ2-2
CDR3 DNA: TGTGCCAGTGAGCCCGCGAACACCGGGGAGCTGTTTTTT
CDR3 protein: CASEPANTGELFF

CDR3 length: 14
D gene: TRBD1
V gene: TRBV19
J gene: TRBJ1-6
CDR3 DNA: TGTGCCAGTACCGCGACAGGGGGCACTTCACCCCTCCACTTT
CDR3 protein: CASTATGGTSPLHF

CDR3 length: 15
D gene: TRBD1
V gene: TRBV19
J gene: TRBJ2-4
CDR3 DNA: TGTGCCAGTAGTCCTAACAGGGGGCCAGGGAACATTCAGTACTTC
CDR3 protein: CASSPNRGPGNIQYF

CDR3 length: 15
D gene: NA
V gene: TRBV7-9
J gene: TRBJ1-2
CDR3 DNA: TGTGCCAGCAGCTTAGCATCGGCCGGGGACTATGGCTACACCTTC
CDR3 protein: CASSLASAGDYGYTF

CDR3 length: 12
D gene: NA
V gene: TRBV27
J gene: TRBJ2-2
CDR3 DNA: TGTGCCAGCGGTAGGAACACCGGGGAGCTGTTTTTT
CDR3 protein: CASGRNTGELFF